Presented here are 9 T cell receptor beta chains from one specimen sequenced in a study of post-analysis software for immune sequencing data. Findings of the study overall: Controls showed lower frequencies than patients for several TRBV segments, and TRBV5-6, TRBV5-1 and TRBV20-1 were among these.

Their recognized antigens are unknown. Prepared libraries of TCR beta cDNA carried unique molecular identifiers. TCRdb re-called the PCR reads through MiXCR, storing one row per CDR3 protein. In the table there are hundreds of thousands of distinct CDR3 sequences, just under 30% of which are singletons. What was sequenced was blood. These receptors all come from a girl aged 5-17 years with multiple sclerosis.

There are a few counts of this clonotype. The V call is TRBV20-1, the J call TRBJ2-3; 10 bases are a match to TRBD2. The V gene's germline CDR1 is DFQATT and CDR2 SNEGSKA (reference sequence). There are 16 residues in the CDR3. J gave up 1 base and V 3 bases, and 7 bases lay outside the gene matches. In DNA form, the CDR3 reads TGCAGTGCTAGTTCGCCTCTAGCGGGGGGCACAGATACGCAGTATTTT. Amino acid sequence: CSASSPLAGGTDTQYF.

This clonotype has just a few counts. The V call is TRBV7-2, the J call TRBJ2-7; TRBD2 matches 11 bases. Germline loops: CDR1 SGHTA, CDR2 FQGNSA. The junction had 8 bases not matched to a gene; V was cut back by 5 bases and J by 2 bases. The length of the CDR3 is 16 residues. Here the CDR3 reads CASSHTGLAGTYEQYF. The CDR3 DNA reads TGTGCCAGCAGCCATACCGGACTAGCGGGTACCTACGAGCAGTACTTC.

The chain has TRBV20-1 and TRBJ1-2; 7 bases fit TRBD1. V shed 3 bases and J 7 bases; nucleotides not matched to a gene: 11. Per the germline V gene, CDR1 is DFQATT and CDR2 is SNEGSKA (reference sequence). The CDR3 covers 14 residues. CDR3 protein: CSASAKQGILGYTF. The CDR3 bases are TGCAGTGCTAGCGCTAAACAGGGGATCCTTGGCTACACCTTC.

This clonotype showed up just a few times. The chain employs TRBV20-1 and TRBJ2-5; D is possibly TRBD2 (6 bases). The V gene lost 5 bases and the J gene lost 3 bases, with 22 bases spanning the gap. This CDR3 is 16 amino acids long. Per germline, CDR1 DFQATT and CDR2 SNEGSKA (reference sequence). The CDR3 region is CSASKTRGPGEETQYF. CDR3 nucleotide sequence: TGCAGTGCTTCCAAGACGCGGGGTCCGGGGGAAGAGACCCAGTACTTC.

This clonotype was seen more than once but under ten times. CDR3 bases: TGTGCCAGCCGCCAGGGAGGGCCTCATGAGCAGTTCTTC. Protein product: CASRQGGPHEQFF. The V call is TRBV28, the J call TRBJ2-1, with 7 bases fitting TRBD2. Germline V gives CDR1 MDHEN, CDR2 SYDVKM. The CDR3 spans 13 residues. Trimming at V came to 8 bases and at J to 8 bases, leaving 9 bases not matched to a gene. Full variable domain (missing parts from reference TRBV28 and TRBJ2-1): DVKVTQSSRYLVKRTGEKVFLECVQDMDHENMFWYRQDPGLGLRLIYFSYDVKMKEKGDIPEGYSVSREKKERFSLILESASTNQTSMYLCASRQGGPHEQFFGPGTRLTVL.

The chain recombines TRBV7-2 with TRBJ2-3; 11 bases align to TRBD2. Germline V gene lookup returns CDR1 SGHTA and CDR2 FQGNSA. This CDR3 has 17 amino acids. V lost 1 base, J lost 1 base, and 4 bases stayed unmatched. CDR3 bases: TGTGCCAGCAGCTTAGACTCACTAGCGGGGGGCACAGATACGCAGTATTTT. It translates to CASSLDSLAGGTDTQYF.

V is TRBV7-9 and J is TRBJ2-3; the D gene could be TRBD1 or TRBD2 (5 bases each). V dropped 4 bases and J dropped 1 base, with 12 bases sitting between them. CDR3 length equals 15 residues. Germline V gene sequence: CDR1 SEHNR, CDR2 FQNEAQ (reference sequence). The CDR3 loop reads CASSSRDPRTDTQYF. CDR3 DNA sequence: TGTGCCAGCAGCTCCCGGGACCCCCGCACAGATACGCAGTATTTT.

The chain has TRBV10-1 and TRBJ2-4, with 13 bases lining up with TRBD2. The J call could be wrong; TRBJ2-7 is a better fit for the DNA end. Germline V gives CDR1 WNHNN, CDR2 SYGVQD (reference sequence). This CDR3 spans 18 amino acids. The CDR3 loop is CASSECGTSGKKGYEQYF. DNA of the CDR3: TGCGCCAGCAGTGAGTGCGGGACTAGCGGGAAGAAGGGCTACGAGCAGTACTTC.

This clonotype was seen a few times. The chain has TRBV28 and TRBJ1-6, with 9 nucleotides matching TRBD1. The CDR3 has 15 residues. Germline CDR1 reads MDHEN; CDR2 reads SYDVKM. This CDR3 is CASRAPGQGNSPLHF. In DNA form, the CDR3 reads TGTGCTAGCCGCGCCCCGGGACAGGGAAATTCACCCCTCCACTTT.